Following are 20 T cell receptor beta chains from one sample sequenced in a study of OX40 agonist ivuxolimab in advanced cancers. The repertoire was sequenced with immunoSEQ multiplex PCR; TCRdb's copy has only in-frame clones and lacks some. The sample lists about 85,000 clones; about 86% were seen once. This material consisted of CD4+ or CD8+ T cells sorted from blood, taken in a trial of the OX40 agonist ivuxolimab. These receptors all come from an adult with an advanced solid tumor such as melanoma, head and neck, liver or kidney cancer.

The V call is TRBV19, the J call TRBJ1-2; 10 bases match TRBD1. In germline, CDR1 is LNHDA, CDR2 SQIVND (reference sequence). Trimming at V came to 6 bases and at J to 4 bases, leaving 17 bases not matched to a gene. This CDR3 has 18 residues. This CDR3 reads CASSPRTGGFFGGYGYTF. The CDR3 DNA reads as TGTGCCAGTAGCCCAAGGACAGGGGGATTCTTTGGCGGCTATGGCTACACCTTC.

V usage is TRBV5-1 and J usage is TRBJ1-4, with 8 bases that match TRBD1. V shed 4 bases and J 7 bases; nucleotides not matched to a gene: 12. The CDR3 totals 16 residues. Germline CDR1 reads SGHRS; CDR2 reads YFSETQ. DNA for the CDR3: TGCGCCAGCAGCCCCCAACCAGGGGGCGGAGGTGAAAAACTGTTTTTT. It specifies CASSPQPGGGGEKLFF.

This chain links TRBV18 with TRBJ2-3, with D possibly matching TRBD1 (5 bases). The V gene lost 3 bases and the J gene lost 2 bases, with 12 bases spanning the gap. Germline-derived CDR1 and CDR2 are KGHSH and LQKENI. The CDR3 covers 15 residues. As DNA, the CDR3 is TGTGCCAGCTCACCTCCGCAGGGCTACACAGATACGCAGTATTTT. Its protein product is CASSPPQGYTDTQYF.

The chain joins TRBV9 to TRBJ2-3, with D maybe TRBD2 (7 bases). The CDR3 covers 13 residues. The V gene's germline CDR1 is SGDLS and CDR2 YYNGEE. The V and J ends lost 7 bases and 5 bases respectively, with 14 bases between them. The CDR3 here is CASGWGGEDTQYF. The CDR3 nucleotides are TGTGCCAGCGGTTGGGGGGGCGAAGATACGCAGTATTTT.

This clone was seen more than once but under ten times. The chain combines TRBV18 with TRBJ2-5; 9 bases fit TRBD2. Looked up from germline, CDR1 is KGHSH and CDR2 is LQKENI. The CDR3 length is 16 residues. V was clipped by 0 bases and J by 7 bases; unmatched bases: 9. The CDR3 spells CASSPPLTSGWRTQYF. The CDR3 nucleotides are TGTGCCAGCTCACCACCCCTTACTAGCGGGTGGCGGACCCAGTACTTC. Combining the CDR3 with reference TRBV18 and TRBJ2-5 gives the whole variable domain NAGVMQNPRHLVRRRGQEARLRCSPMKGHSHVYWYRQLPEEGLKFMVYLQKENIIDESGMPKERFSAEFPKEGPSILRIQQVVRGDSAAYFCASSPPLTSGWRTQYFGPGTRLLVL.

The J gene is TRBJ1-2, the V gene TRBV19; TRBD1 agrees at 10 bases. The ends lost 3 bases at V and 6 bases at J; junction bases unmatched: 7. CDR1 LNHDA and CDR2 SQIVND come from the germline V gene (reference sequence). CDR3 size: 15 residues. Written as DNA, the CDR3 is TGTGCCAGTAGTATCAACACCGACAGGGGGCATGGCTACACCTTC. Translated: CASSINTDRGHGYTF. The whole variable domain, remainder taken from reference TRBV19 and TRBJ1-2, is DGGITQSPKYLFRKEGQNVTLSCEQNLNHDAMYWYRQDPGQGLRLIYYSQIVNDFQKGDIAEGYSVSREKKESFPLTVTSAQKNPTAFYLCASSINTDRGHGYTFGSGTRLTVV.

In its sample, this clone was seen once. V is TRBV5-4 and J is TRBJ1-2; D gene ambiguous. V was clipped by 4 bases and J by 2 bases, with 12 bases between them. The CDR3 is 14 residues long. Germline loops: CDR1 SGHNT, CDR2 YYREEE (reference sequence). This CDR3 reads CASSREQINYGYTF. In nucleotides, the CDR3 is TGTGCCAGCAGCCGAGAGCAGATCAACTATGGCTACACCTTC.

The chain employs TRBV5-4 and TRBJ2-5; 8 nucleotides match TRBD2. The better agreement between TRBJ2-7 and the DNA end casts doubt on the J call. Per the germline V gene, CDR1 is SGHNT and CDR2 is YYREEE (reference sequence). The CDR3 is made up of 14 amino acids. The CDR3 nucleotides are TGTGCCAGCAGCTCGACTAGCGAATCCTACGAGCAGTACTTC. This codes for CASSSTSESYEQYF.

The V and J genes are TRBV9 and TRBJ2-3; D may match TRBD1 or TRBD2 (5 bases each). This CDR3 is 16 amino acids long. CDR1 and CDR2 (germline): SGDLS, YYNGEE. The V end lost 0 bases, the J end lost 8 bases, and 19 bases lay between the germline ends. CDR3 amino acids: CASSVDDYLGGGTQYF. The CDR3 DNA reads TGTGCCAGCAGCGTAGATGATTACCTGGGTGGGGGTACGCAGTATTTT.

This clone was picked up one time. The chain employs TRBV29-1 and TRBJ2-5; TRBD1 is a possible D gene (5 bases). The V gene's germline CDR1 is SQVTM and CDR2 ANQGSEA. The CDR3 has 15 residues. V shed 4 bases and J shed 0 bases, with 15 bases lying between them. Written as DNA, the CDR3 is TGCAGCGTTGTGCCCTTACGACAGTACCAAGAGACCCAGTACTTC. It specifies CSVVPLRQYQETQYF. Full variable domain (outside the CDR3, taken from reference TRBV29-1 and TRBJ2-5): SAVISQKPSRDICQRGTSLTIQCQVDSQVTMMFWYRQQPGQSLTLIATANQGSEATYESGFVIDKFPISRPNLTFSTLTVSNMSPEDSSIYLCSVVPLRQYQETQYFGPGTRLLVL.

This rearrangement joins TRBV19 to TRBJ1-5; D gene ambiguous. This CDR3 is built from 13 residues. Germline loops: CDR1 LNHDA, CDR2 SQIVND (reference sequence). V shed 1 base and J shed 7 bases, with 8 bases lying between them. The CDR3 nucleotides are TGTGCCAGTAGTATAGCTGGACGGCAGCCCCAGCATTTT. Translation gives CASSIAGRQPQHF.

The V gene is TRBV6-5, the J gene TRBJ1-1, with 9 bases fitting TRBD1. Germline V gene sequence: CDR1 MNHEY, CDR2 SVGAGI. The CDR3 covers 14 residues. The V gene end was trimmed by 1 base and the J gene end by 3 bases; junction bases not matched to a gene: 0. CDR3 sequence (DNA): TGTGCCAGCAGTTACTGGACAGGGGACACTGAAGCTTTCTTT. This codes for CASSYWTGDTEAFF.

The chain couples TRBV6-1 to TRBJ2-7; 10 nucleotides agree with TRBD1. Germline V gene data show CDR1 as MNHNS and CDR2 as SASEGT. Trimming at V came to 5 bases and at J to 2 bases, leaving 15 bases not matched to a gene. This CDR3 has 18 residues. For the CDR3, the DNA is TGTGCCAGCAGTAAAGTAGCCGGGACAGGGGATAGGCCCTACGAGCAGTACTTC. Translating it yields CASSKVAGTGDRPYEQYF.

This clone was counted a few times. The chain combines TRBV6-4 with TRBJ2-3; 7 bases agree with TRBD1. The trim removed 5 bases at V and 7 bases at J, leaving 9 bases unmatched. The CDR3 is 14 residues long. Germline assignment: CDR1 MRHNA and CDR2 SNTAGT. CDR3 sequence (DNA): TGTGCCAGCAGTCCAACGGGGACAGCCTATACGCAGTATTTT. It codes for CASSPTGTAYTQYF.

This chain connects TRBV5-6 to TRBJ2-3; no definite D call. The CDR3 sequence is 13 residues long. Trimming took 4 bases from V and 2 from J, leaving 8 bases between them. CDR1 SGHDT and CDR2 YYEEEE come from the germline V gene. This chain's CDR3 is CASSRRPTDTQYF. Written as DNA, the CDR3 is TGTGCCAGCAGCCGCCGGCCCACAGATACGCAGTATTTT.

The chain uses TRBV7-3 and TRBJ2-1; TRBD2 agrees at 10 bases. Germline V gene sequence: CDR1 SGHTA, CDR2 FQGTGA. This CDR3 contains 16 residues. The V gene end was trimmed by 4 bases and the J gene end by 7 bases; junction bases not matched to a gene: 10. The CDR3 DNA reads TGTGCCAGCAGCTCATCTAGCGGGGGAGGAATAAATGAGCAGTTCTTC. As protein: CASSSSSGGGINEQFF.

J is TRBJ1-6 and V is TRBV5-6; D remains ambiguous. CDR3 length equals 15 residues. Per germline, CDR1 SGHDT and CDR2 YYEEEE. V lost 4 bases to trimming and J lost 6 bases, with 14 bases between them. The CDR3 region has the DNA TGTGCCAGCAGCCTCGTGGGCCTTACTAATTCACCCCTCCACTTT. Its translation: CASSLVGLTNSPLHF.

This clone has only a few counts. J is TRBJ2-3 and V is TRBV30, with 7 bases that match TRBD1. The length of the CDR3 is 15 residues. The germline CDR1 and CDR2 sequences are GTSNPN and SVGIG (reference sequence). The J segment lost 2 bases and the V segment lost 2 bases, leaving 7 bases of the junction unmatched. CDR3 residues: CAWSKGTANTDTQYF. For the CDR3, the DNA is TGTGCCTGGAGTAAGGGGACAGCCAACACAGATACGCAGTATTTT.

This chain connects TRBV5-6 to TRBJ2-2, with 12 bases lining up with TRBD1. The ends lost 3 bases at V and 5 bases at J; junction bases unmatched: 2. The germline CDR1 and CDR2 sequences are SGHDT and YYEEEE. The CDR3 contains 15 residues. CDR3 nucleotide sequence: TGTGCCAGCAGCTGGGGACAGGGGGCGACCGGGGAGCTGTTTTTT. It specifies CASSWGQGATGELFF.

Only one count was recorded for this clone. The chain joins TRBV19 to TRBJ2-2; 8 bases line up with TRBD1. V dropped 6 bases and J dropped 4; count of bases not matched to a gene: 4. CDR3 length: 14 residues. Germline V gene lookup returns CDR1 LNHDA and CDR2 SQIVND (reference sequence). The CDR3 DNA is TGTGCCAGTAGGTGGGACAGGATCACCGGGGAGCTGTTTTTT. Translated: CASRWDRITGELFF.